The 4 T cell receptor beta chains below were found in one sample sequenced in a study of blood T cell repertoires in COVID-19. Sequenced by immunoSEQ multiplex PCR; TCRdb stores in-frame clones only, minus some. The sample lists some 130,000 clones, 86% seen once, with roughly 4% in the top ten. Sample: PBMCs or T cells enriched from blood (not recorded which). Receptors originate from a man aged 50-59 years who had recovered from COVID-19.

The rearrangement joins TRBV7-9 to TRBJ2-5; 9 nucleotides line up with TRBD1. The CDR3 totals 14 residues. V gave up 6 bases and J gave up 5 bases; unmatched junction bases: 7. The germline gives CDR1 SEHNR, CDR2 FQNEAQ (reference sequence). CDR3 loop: CASRLRTGEETQYF. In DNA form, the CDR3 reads TGTGCCAGCAGGCTCAGGACAGGGGAGGAGACCCAGTACTTC.

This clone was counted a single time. For the CDR3, the DNA is TGCGCCAGCAGCTTGGTGGTTGGGGGCCCGGACACTGAAGCTTTCTTT. The encoded protein is CASSLVVGGPDTEAFF. The chain employs TRBV5-1 and TRBJ1-1; possibly TRBD1 for D (6 bases). The CDR3 length is 16 residues. Per the germline V gene, CDR1 is SGHRS and CDR2 is YFSETQ. Trimming removed 0 bases from V and 3 bases from J, with 15 bases in between.

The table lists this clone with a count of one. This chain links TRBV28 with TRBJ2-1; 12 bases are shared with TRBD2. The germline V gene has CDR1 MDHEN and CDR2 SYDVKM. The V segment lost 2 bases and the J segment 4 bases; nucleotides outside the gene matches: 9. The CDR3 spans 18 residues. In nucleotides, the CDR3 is TGTGCCAGCAGTTTAGACGCCGCTAGCGGGAGGGCATACAATGAGCAGTTCTTC. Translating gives CASSLDAASGRAYNEQFF.

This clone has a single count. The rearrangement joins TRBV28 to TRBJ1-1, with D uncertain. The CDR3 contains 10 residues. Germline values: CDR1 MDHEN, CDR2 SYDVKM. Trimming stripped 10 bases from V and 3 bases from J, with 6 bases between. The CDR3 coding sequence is TGTGCCACCGGGTACACTGAAGCTTTCTTT. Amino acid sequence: CATGYTEAFF.